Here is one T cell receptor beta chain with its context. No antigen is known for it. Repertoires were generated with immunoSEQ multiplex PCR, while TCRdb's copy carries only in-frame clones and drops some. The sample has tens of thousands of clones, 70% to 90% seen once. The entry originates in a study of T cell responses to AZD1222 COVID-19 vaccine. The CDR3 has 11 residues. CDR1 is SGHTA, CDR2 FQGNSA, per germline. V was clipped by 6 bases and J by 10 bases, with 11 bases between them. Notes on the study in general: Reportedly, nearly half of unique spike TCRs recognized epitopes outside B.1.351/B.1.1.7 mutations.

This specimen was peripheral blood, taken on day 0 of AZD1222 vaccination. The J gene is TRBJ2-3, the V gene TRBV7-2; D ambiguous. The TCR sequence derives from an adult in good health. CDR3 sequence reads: CASRRSASQYF. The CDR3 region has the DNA TGTGCCAGCAGGCGGAGCGCCTCGCAGTATTTT.